This entry lists 7 T cell receptor beta chains sequenced from one sample in a study of T-cell reconstitution after alpha-beta-depleted transplantation in children listed by TCRdb under 2016. Library creation used PCR. Sequencing was carried out with an Illumina HiSeq 2500. To normalize quantification of the TCRbeta repertoire, the TCR libraries were built with molecular barcoding that relied on unique molecular identifiers. In TCRdb, the public reads were trimmed at Q25 with fastp and aligned with MiXCR, with productive beta chains retained. All rows with the same CDR3 protein become a single entry with the most common DNA and genes. The sample records about 400,000 distinct CDR3 sequences, just over 20% of which are singletons. The top ten constitute around 4% of the sample. The sample here was PBMCs from the stem cell graft donor, taken from the stem cell graft. These receptors were taken from a human donor who donated a stem cell graft to a child with acute myeloid leukemia.

This clonotype has a count of ten or more. The J gene is TRBJ2-3, the V gene TRBV4-2; D remains unclear. The CDR3 contains 14 residues. V was clipped by 1 base and J by 0 bases, with 5 bases between them. Germline V gene sequence: CDR1 LGHNA, CDR2 YNFKEQ. The CDR3, as DNA: TGTGCCAGCAGCCAAGCGGACAGCACAGATACGCAGTATTTT. The encoded protein is CASSQADSTDTQYF.

This clonotype was recorded at least ten times. This chain links TRBV6-4 with TRBJ1-6; D not certain. CDR1 is MRHNA and CDR2 is SNTAGT in the germline V gene. V was cut by 5 bases and J by 8 bases, with 28 bases left in between. The CDR3 totals 19 residues. The CDR3 loop reads CASSRPVGQAGFFDSPLHF. The DNA for the CDR3 is TGTGCCAGCAGTCGCCCTGTGGGTCAGGCTGGGTTTTTCGATTCACCCCTCCACTTT.

This clonotype has only a few counts. The genes are TRBV6-1 and TRBJ2-1; D might be TRBD2 (5 bases). CDR1 and CDR2 from the germline V gene are MNHNS and SASEGT. This CDR3 has 15 amino acids. The ends were cut back, 6 bases at V and 3 bases at J, with 15 bases in the middle. The DNA for the CDR3 is TGTGCCAGCAGAGGCGGCGAGGGCCACTACAATGAGCAGTTCTTC. Protein: CASRGGEGHYNEQFF.

The table lists this clonotype with a few counts. The chain has TRBV29-1 and TRBJ1-1; D perhaps matches TRBD1 (6 bases). Germline V gives CDR1 SQVTM, CDR2 ANQGSEA. This CDR3 region has 14 residues. V was clipped by 3 bases and J by 0 bases, with 11 bases between them. The CDR3 loop reads CSVEGGDMNTEAFF. CDR3 nucleotide sequence: TGCAGCGTTGAGGGGGGGGACATGAACACTGAAGCTTTCTTT.

This chain joins TRBV12-3 or TRBV12-4 and TRBJ1-3; perhaps TRBD1 as D (5 bases). The CDR3 contains 14 residues. V lost 6 bases and J lost 5, with 14 bases in between. CDR3 in DNA: TGTGCCAGCAGGCTAACAGGAATACGAAACACCATATATTTT. Protein product: CASRLTGIRNTIYF.

This clonotype was observed a few times. The chain recombines TRBV5-1 with TRBJ2-7; tentative D call: TRBD1 (6 bases). CDR1 SGHRS and CDR2 YFSETQ come from the germline V gene. The CDR3 is 14 amino acids. Trimming stripped 2 bases from V and 2 bases from J, with 11 bases between. CDR3 bases: TGCGCCAGCAGCTTTCAGGGGCAGCCCTACGAGCAGTACTTC. This encodes CASSFQGQPYEQYF.

This clonotype came up a few times. V usage is TRBV5-1 and J usage is TRBJ2-3, with D perhaps matching TRBD1 (6 bases). The germline V gene encodes CDR1 SGHRS and CDR2 YFSETQ. The CDR3 is 14 residues long. Trimming removed 4 bases at V and 7 bases at J, with 16 bases between. The CDR3 DNA is TGCGCCAGCAGCCCCCCGACAGGAGAAAATACGCAGTATTTT. Protein product: CASSPPTGENTQYF.